Each of the 25 T cell receptor beta chains below was sequenced from the same sample in a study of PD-1 blockade in classical Hodgkin lymphoma. Each patient's relapse followed autologous stem cell transplantation, and brentuximab vedotin exposure varied. Magnetic depletion of unwanted cells isolated CD4+ T cells from thawed PBMCs. The repertoire was sequenced with immunoSEQ multiplex PCR; TCRdb's copy has only in-frame clones and lacks some. The profile shows 30,000 to 35,000 clones, around 90% of them singletons. The sequences come from CD4+ T cells from blood, collected at baseline. These receptors were obtained from a human donor with classical Hodgkin lymphoma.

Only a few counts were recorded for this clone. J is TRBJ1-4 and V is TRBV6-1; TRBD1 might be the D (5 bases). V shed 4 bases and J shed 4 bases, with 13 bases lying between them. Germline V gene data show CDR1 as MNHNS and CDR2 as SASEGT. The CDR3 contains 15 residues. Here the CDR3 reads CASSGHGTYNEKLFF. The CDR3 region has the DNA TGTGCCAGCAGTGGCCACGGGACTTATAATGAAAAACTGTTTTTT.

The V and J genes are TRBV5-1 and TRBJ2-7, with no clear D. Germline V gives CDR1 SGHRS, CDR2 YFSETQ. V was shortened by 2 bases and J by 2 bases, with 14 bases between the two germline ends. This CDR3 contains 15 residues. CDR3 nucleotides: TGCGCCAGCAGCTTCGCGCCCACAGAGGCCTACGAGCAGTACTTC. Translation gives CASSFAPTEAYEQYF.

The V call is TRBV25-1, the J call TRBJ2-7; 10 bases agree with TRBD1. CDR1 and CDR2 from the germline V gene are MGHDK and SYGVNS. This CDR3 has 15 residues. Trimming removed 4 bases from V and 3 bases from J; junction bases left unmatched: 6. The CDR3 loop is CASSGRDRGFYEQYF. The CDR3 bases are TGTGCCAGCAGTGGCCGGGACAGGGGATTCTACGAGCAGTACTTC.

The chain carries TRBV7-9 and TRBJ1-3, with 8 bases matching TRBD1. There are 17 residues in the CDR3. Germline CDR1 and CDR2: SEHNR and FQNEAQ (reference sequence). Germline trimming cut 3 bases from V and 1 base from J; bases unmatched to any gene: 8. CDR3 nucleotide sequence: TGTGCCAGCAGCTTGTCCCCCCAGGGGGCTTCTGGAAACACCATATATTTT. The encoded protein is CASSLSPQGASGNTIYF. The full variable domain, completed using reference TRBV7-9 and TRBJ1-3, is DTGVSQNPRHKITKRGQNVTFRCDPISEHNRLYWYRQTLGQGPEFLTYFQNEAQLEKSRLLSDRFSAERPKGSFSTLEIQRTEQGDSAMYLCASSLSPQGASGNTIYFGEGSWLTVV.

The rearrangement links TRBV25-1 to TRBJ1-1; 10 bases are shared with TRBD1. This CDR3 is built from 14 residues. Germline V lookup: CDR1 MGHDK, CDR2 SYGVNS. With V trimmed by 7 bases and J by 3 bases, 5 bases remained unmatched. CDR3 in DNA: TGTGCCAGCATGGGACAGGGGTGGTACACTGAAGCTTTCTTT. It is translated as CASMGQGWYTEAFF.

The chain couples TRBV10-3 to TRBJ2-4, with D maybe TRBD1 (6 bases). The germline V and J ends were trimmed by 0 bases and 1 base, with 10 bases remaining between them. Germline CDR1 and CDR2: ENHRY and SYGVKD. This CDR3 has 16 amino acids. DNA of the CDR3: TGTGCCATCAGTGAGTCGGGGGCTCGGGCCAAAAACATTCAGTACTTC. Amino acids: CAISESGARAKNIQYF.

The chain employs TRBV7-8 and TRBJ2-7; D may be TRBD2 (5 bases). Germline values: CDR1 SGHVS, CDR2 FQNEAQ. V was clipped by 1 base and J by 0 bases, with 13 bases between them. This CDR3 spans 16 amino acids. The CDR3 bases are TGTGCCAGCAGCTTAGGGAGGACCGTAGACTCCTACGAGCAGTACTTC. It translates to CASSLGRTVDSYEQYF.

The genes are TRBV5-1 and TRBJ2-3, with D unclear. Deletions cut 5 bases from V and 6 bases from J, with 16 bases between. The CDR3 covers 14 residues. CDR1 and CDR2 from the germline V gene are SGHRS and YFSETQ. CDR3 sequence: CASRPVLDADTQYF. CDR3 in DNA: TGCGCCAGCAGACCTGTACTCGACGCGGATACGCAGTATTTT.

This chain connects TRBV6-5 to TRBJ2-1, with TRBD2 as a possible D gene (6 bases). The CDR3 extends over 16 amino acids. Trimming stripped 4 bases from V and 3 bases from J, with 16 bases between. Germline CDR1 reads MNHEY; CDR2 reads SVGAGI. The CDR3 protein is CASSSSGGAFYNEQFF. The CDR3 DNA sequence: TGTGCCAGCAGTTCGTCTGGCGGGGCATTCTACAATGAGCAGTTCTTC.

V and J are TRBV13 and TRBJ1-2; D gene ambiguous. Trimming stripped 1 base from V and 2 bases from J, with 11 bases between. Germline V gives CDR1 PRHDT, CDR2 FYEKMQ (reference sequence). The CDR3 is 15 residues long. The CDR3, as DNA: TGTGCCAGCAGCTTAGATATAGGGCGAAACTATGGCTACACCTTC. It encodes CASSLDIGRNYGYTF.

The chain couples TRBV5-1 to TRBJ1-2; 8 positions match TRBD1. CDR1 and CDR2 (germline): SGHRS, YFSETQ. This CDR3 contains 14 residues. The V segment lost 5 bases and the J segment 2 bases; nucleotides outside the gene matches: 5. In nucleotides, the CDR3 is TGCGCCAGCAGTCCGGACAGGGCGAACTATGGCTACACCTTC. Amino acids: CASSPDRANYGYTF.

The J gene is TRBJ1-5, the V gene TRBV19, with D tentatively TRBD1 (6 bases). CDR1 and CDR2 (germline): LNHDA, SQIVND (reference sequence). Trimming took off 4 bases at V and 1 base at J, with 11 bases between the two ends. CDR3 length: 15 amino acids. The CDR3 sequence: CASSKEQGSNQPQHF. In DNA, the CDR3 is TGTGCCAGTAGTAAGGAACAGGGAAGCAATCAGCCCCAGCATTTT.

The chain recombines TRBV9 with TRBJ2-5; 12 nucleotides match TRBD2. The CDR3 covers 16 residues. Germline CDR1 SGDLS, CDR2 YYNGEE. Trimming took 3 bases from V and 5 from J; bases not matched to a gene: 8. CDR3 loop: CASSGLAGDPVETQYF. The DNA for the CDR3 is TGTGCCAGCAGCGGACTAGCGGGAGATCCTGTGGAGACCCAGTACTTC.

CDR3 nucleotides: TGTGCCAGCAGTGAATTTTGGTACGAGCAGTACTTC. Translation gives CASSEFWYEQYF. The V gene is TRBV25-1, the J gene TRBJ2-7; D gene unclear. The CDR3 runs 12 residues. Trimming stripped 1 base from V and 4 bases from J, with 5 bases between. Germline values: CDR1 MGHDK, CDR2 SYGVNS.

The rearrangement joins TRBV27 to TRBJ2-1, with 7 bases identical to TRBD1. Germline assignment: CDR1 MNHEY and CDR2 SMNVEV (reference sequence). CDR3 size: 14 residues. Trimming took 5 bases from V and 6 from J; bases not matched to a gene: 7. CDR3 bases: TGTGCCAGCAGTCCTTGGGCAGGGGGCAATGAGCAGTTCTTC. This sequence encodes CASSPWAGGNEQFF.

The genes are TRBV6-5 and TRBJ2-3; D call uncertain. V lost 5 bases and J lost 6, with 15 bases in between. The CDR3 spans 14 residues. Germline CDR1 reads MNHEY; CDR2 reads SVGAGI. The CDR3 loop is CASSGGWEGDTQYF. The CDR3 region has the DNA TGTGCCAGCAGTGGCGGTTGGGAAGGGGATACGCAGTATTTT.

The V and J genes are TRBV7-9 and TRBJ1-3, with 11 bases identical to TRBD1. The CDR3 runs to 16 residues. Germline loops: CDR1 SEHNR, CDR2 FQNEAQ (reference sequence). Trimming cost V 4 bases and J 6 bases; bases outside gene matches: 8. CDR3 sequence: CASSSTRGQGVNTIYF. Here the CDR3 DNA reads TGTGCCAGCAGCTCGACTCGGGGACAGGGGGTAAACACCATATATTTT.

CDR3 DNA sequence: TGTGCCAGCAGTGAGCCGGCAAGGGGGCAGTTCTTC. This sequence encodes CASSEPARGQFF. The chain is built from TRBV28 and TRBJ2-1, with a possible D match to TRBD1 (5 bases). Trimming shortened V by 5 bases and J by 12 bases, and 14 bases separated the two germline ends. Germline V gives CDR1 MDHEN, CDR2 SYDVKM. The CDR3 has 12 residues.

This rearrangement joins TRBV4-1 to TRBJ2-7, with 11 bases lining up with TRBD1. This CDR3 spans 17 amino acids. V lost 1 base to trimming and J lost 3 bases; unmatched junction nucleotides: 8. The germline CDR1 and CDR2 sequences are MGHRA and YSYEKL. The CDR3 loop is CASSQAPTGTGGYEQYF. CDR3 nucleotide sequence: TGCGCCAGCAGCCAAGCCCCTACCGGGACAGGGGGCTACGAGCAGTACTTC.

This clone showed up just a few times. The rearrangement joins TRBV7-9 to TRBJ1-2; D gene ambiguous. The germline CDR1 and CDR2 sequences are SEHNR and FQNEAQ (reference sequence). The CDR3 covers 12 residues. Trimming took off 5 bases at V and 2 bases at J, with 6 bases between the two ends. The CDR3: CASSAENYGYTF. The CDR3 nucleotides read TGTGCCAGCAGCGCTGAAAACTATGGCTACACCTTC.

The chain has TRBV18 and TRBJ2-3, with D maybe TRBD1 (5 bases). Germline V gene sequence: CDR1 KGHSH, CDR2 LQKENI. There are 13 residues in the CDR3. With 3 bases removed from V and 4 bases from J, the gap between germline ends came to 8 bases. The CDR3 reads CASSPPGSDTQYF. Written as DNA, the CDR3 is TGTGCCAGCTCACCCCCAGGGTCAGATACGCAGTATTTT.

The chain uses TRBV29-1 and TRBJ2-1; D is perhaps TRBD1 (5 bases). Per germline, CDR1 SQVTM and CDR2 ANQGSEA. The V gene lost 6 bases and the J gene lost 7 bases, with 25 bases spanning the gap. The CDR3 loop spans 16 amino acids. Here the CDR3 reads CSVDNTRVGRRNEQFF. As DNA, the CDR3 is TGCAGCGTGGACAACACCCGCGTTGGCAGGAGAAATGAGCAGTTCTTC.

This clone came up once. The chain recombines TRBV29-1 with TRBJ1-1, with D perhaps TRBD1 (5 bases). Between the trimmed V and J ends, which lost 4 bases and 1 base, there was a span of 7 bases. This CDR3 comprises 12 residues. Germline CDR1 and CDR2: SQVTM and ANQGSEA. The CDR3 sequence: CSVGQPNTEAFF. CDR3 DNA sequence: TGCAGCGTTGGACAGCCGAACACTGAAGCTTTCTTT.

The V gene is TRBV9, the J gene TRBJ1-2; D is unresolved. Germline V lookup: CDR1 SGDLS, CDR2 YYNGEE. V was shortened by 4 bases and J by 8 bases, with 15 bases between the two germline ends. The CDR3 consists of 13 residues. CDR3 loop: CASSPGGFWGYTF. The CDR3 DNA follows: TGTGCCAGCAGCCCGGGAGGGTTTTGGGGCTACACCTTC.

J is TRBJ2-5 and V is TRBV30, with 7 bases fitting TRBD1. The closer fit of TRBJ2-7 to the DNA end suggests the J call may be wrong. The CDR3 contains 13 residues. Germline CDR1 and CDR2: GTSNPN and SVGIG (reference sequence). This CDR3 is CAWRQGLAYEQYF. In DNA form, the CDR3 reads TGTGCCTGGAGACAGGGGCTAGCCTACGAGCAGTACTTC.